The following is a TCR beta chain sequence with its context. Clones were read by immunoSEQ multiplex PCR, and TCRdb kept only the in-frame ones, dropping some. The sample records 40,000 to 50,000 clones, about 88% being singletons. The data originate from a study of T cell changes during pregnancy in multiple sclerosis. V was trimmed by 5 bases and J by 4 bases, leaving 23 bases between them. The germline V gene encodes CDR1 SGHTA and CDR2 FQGTGA. The CDR3 loop spans 18 amino acids. This clonotype originated in a female donor with multiple sclerosis, enrolled in a pregnancy study. The sequences come from CD4+ T cells from peripheral blood mononuclear cells, collected in the first trimester of pregnancy. J is TRBJ2-2 and V is TRBV7-3, with a weak D call TRBD2 (6 bases). CDR3 sequence reads: CASSKDPQGWGVTGELFF. CDR3 coding DNA: TGTGCCAGCAGCAAAGATCCCCAGGGTTGGGGGGTCACCGGGGAGCTGTTTTTT.